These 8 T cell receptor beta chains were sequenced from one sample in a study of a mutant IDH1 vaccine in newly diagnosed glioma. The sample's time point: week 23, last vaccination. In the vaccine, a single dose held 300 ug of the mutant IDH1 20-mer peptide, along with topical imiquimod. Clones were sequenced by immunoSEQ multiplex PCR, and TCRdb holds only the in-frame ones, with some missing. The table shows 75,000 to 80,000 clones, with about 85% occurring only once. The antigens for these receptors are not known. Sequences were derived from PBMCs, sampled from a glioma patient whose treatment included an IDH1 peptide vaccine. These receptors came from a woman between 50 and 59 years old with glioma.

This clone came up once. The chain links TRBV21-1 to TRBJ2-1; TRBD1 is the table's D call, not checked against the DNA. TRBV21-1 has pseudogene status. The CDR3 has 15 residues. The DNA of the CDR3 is TGTGCCAGCAGCAAATGGACAGGCCTAGACAATGAGCAGTTCTTC. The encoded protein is CASSKWTGLDNEQFF.

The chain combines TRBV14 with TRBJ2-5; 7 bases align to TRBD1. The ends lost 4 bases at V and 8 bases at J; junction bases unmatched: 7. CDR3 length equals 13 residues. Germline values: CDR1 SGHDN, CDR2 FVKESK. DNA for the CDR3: TGTGCCAGCAGCCCAGAGGGGGCGCCTACCCAGTACTTC. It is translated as CASSPEGAPTQYF.

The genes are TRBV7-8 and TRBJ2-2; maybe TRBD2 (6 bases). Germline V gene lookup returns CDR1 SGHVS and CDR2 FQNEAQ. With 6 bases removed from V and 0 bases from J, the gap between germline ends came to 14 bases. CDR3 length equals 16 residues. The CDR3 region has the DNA TGTGCCAGCAGTGTTACTAGCACCTCGAACACCGGGGAGCTGTTTTTT. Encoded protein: CASSVTSTSNTGELFF.

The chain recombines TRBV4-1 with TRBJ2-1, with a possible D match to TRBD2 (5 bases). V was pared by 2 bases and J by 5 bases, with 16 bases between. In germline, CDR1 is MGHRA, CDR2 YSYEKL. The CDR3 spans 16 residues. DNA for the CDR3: TGCGCCAGCAGCCAATTAGGGAGTGGACGTAACAATGAGCAGTTCTTC. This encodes CASSQLGSGRNNEQFF.

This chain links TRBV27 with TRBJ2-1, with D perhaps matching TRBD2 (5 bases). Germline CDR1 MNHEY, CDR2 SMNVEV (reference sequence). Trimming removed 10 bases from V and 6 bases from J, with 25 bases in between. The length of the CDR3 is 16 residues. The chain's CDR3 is CATQEVARTPSNEQFF. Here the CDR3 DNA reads TGTGCCACCCAGGAAGTAGCCAGGACTCCTAGCAATGAGCAGTTCTTC.

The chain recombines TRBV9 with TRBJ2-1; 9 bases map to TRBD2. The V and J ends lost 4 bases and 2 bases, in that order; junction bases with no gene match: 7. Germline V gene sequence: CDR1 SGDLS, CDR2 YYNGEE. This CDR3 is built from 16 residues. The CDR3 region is CASSSYSGGTYNEQFF. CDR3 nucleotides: TGTGCCAGCAGCTCTTATAGCGGGGGCACCTACAATGAGCAGTTCTTC.

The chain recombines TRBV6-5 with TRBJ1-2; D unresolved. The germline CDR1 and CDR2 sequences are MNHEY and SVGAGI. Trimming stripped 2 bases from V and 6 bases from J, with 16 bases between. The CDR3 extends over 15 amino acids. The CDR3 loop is CASSYEVPPRDGYTF. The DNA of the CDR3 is TGTGCCAGCAGTTACGAGGTCCCCCCTAGGGATGGCTACACCTTC.

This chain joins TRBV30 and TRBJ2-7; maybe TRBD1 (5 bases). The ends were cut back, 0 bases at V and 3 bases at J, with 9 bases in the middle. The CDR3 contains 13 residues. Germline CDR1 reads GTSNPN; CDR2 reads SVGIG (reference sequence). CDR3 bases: TGTGCCTGGAGTGTAGGGGATGACTACGAGCAGTACTTC. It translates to CAWSVGDDYEQYF.